These 26 T cell receptor beta chains originate from one sample sequenced in a study of neoadjuvant nivolumab and ipilimumab in lung cancer. The repertoire was sequenced with immunoSEQ multiplex PCR; TCRdb's copy has only in-frame clones and lacks some. Of tens of thousands of clones in the sample, about 89% are singletons; the top ten hold over 3.5%. This material consisted of blood, taken before neoadjuvant nivolumab, alone or with ipilimumab. These receptors all come from an adult with non-small cell lung cancer. Some clones in this sample may be carry-over from other donors' samples.

The gene calls are TRBV19 and TRBJ2-5; 7 bases are a match to TRBD2. Germline V lookup: CDR1 LNHDA, CDR2 SQIVND (reference sequence). The CDR3 runs 14 residues. Trimming removed 5 bases from V and 5 bases from J; junction bases left unmatched: 8. CDR3 in amino acids: CASSSGGGWETQYF. The CDR3 bases are TGTGCCAGTAGTTCGGGAGGTGGGTGGGAGACCCAGTACTTC.

The chain combines TRBV6-6 with TRBJ1-5; 7 bases align to TRBD1. There are 14 residues in the CDR3. Germline-derived CDR1 and CDR2 are MNHNY and SVGAGI (reference sequence). Germline trimming cut 5 bases from V and 1 base from J; bases unmatched to any gene: 2. CDR3 sequence reads: CASSKDRSNQPQHF. For the CDR3, the DNA is TGTGCCAGCAGTAAGGACAGGAGCAATCAGCCCCAGCATTTT.

The V and J genes are TRBV4-1 and TRBJ2-1, with 9 nucleotides matching TRBD2. Per the germline V gene, CDR1 is MGHRA and CDR2 is YSYEKL. The V and J ends lost 0 bases and 16 bases, in that order; junction bases with no gene match: 13. CDR3 size: 15 residues. The CDR3 DNA follows: TGCGCCAGCAGCCAAGATCGGTCTAGCGGGAAAAGTGATTTCTTC. Its protein product is CASSQDRSSGKSDFF.

The chain couples TRBV5-4 to TRBJ2-3, with TRBD2 identical over 8 bases. Germline CDR1 SGHNT, CDR2 YYREEE (reference sequence). This CDR3 comprises 16 residues. Trimming at V came to 2 bases and at J to 1 base, leaving 6 bases not matched to a gene. As DNA, the CDR3 is TGTGCCAGCAGCTTTGGCGGGAGGTTTGGCACAGATACGCAGTATTTT. Translating it yields CASSFGGRFGTDTQYF.

The rearrangement uses TRBV11-2 and TRBJ2-7; 11 bases map to TRBD1. Germline V CDR1 and CDR2: SGHAT, FQNNGV. This CDR3 comprises 17 residues. V was pared by 5 bases and J by 5 bases, with 14 bases of the junction left unmatched. The CDR3 DNA sequence: TGTGCCAGCAGCCGAAGATTGGACAGGGGGCGTCTTGACGAGCAGTACTTC. This translates into CASSRRLDRGRLDEQYF.

The rearrangement links TRBV7-2 to TRBJ1-1; TRBD1 might be the D (6 bases). Germline loops: CDR1 SGHTA, CDR2 FQGNSA. The CDR3 sequence is 14 residues long. Trimming left V 2 bases short and J 2 bases short, with 9 bases between. CDR3 coding DNA: TGTGCCAGCAGCTTAAAAGGGGGAAACACTGAAGCTTTCTTT. This sequence encodes CASSLKGGNTEAFF.

The V call is TRBV6-1, the J call TRBJ2-3; 7 bases agree with TRBD1. In germline, CDR1 is MNHNS, CDR2 SASEGT. The junction had 8 bases not matched to a gene; V was cut back by 3 bases and J by 2 bases. The CDR3 consists of 16 residues. The CDR3 sequence is CASSDGTDLSTDTQYF. In DNA form, the CDR3 reads TGTGCCAGCAGTGACGGGACAGACCTCTCCACAGATACGCAGTATTTT.

The CDR3 DNA sequence: TGTGCCAGCTCACCCTTAGCCGGTGAGACCCAGTACTTC. Amino acids: CASSPLAGETQYF. V is TRBV18 and J is TRBJ2-5, with D hard to call. Trimming left V 3 bases short and J 5 bases short, with 10 bases between. This CDR3 has 13 residues. Germline-derived CDR1 and CDR2 are KGHSH and LQKENI.

The rearrangement joins TRBV4-1 to TRBJ1-3; D unresolved. Deletions cut 4 bases from V and 0 bases from J, with 16 bases between. The CDR3 extends over 17 amino acids. The V gene's germline CDR1 is MGHRA and CDR2 YSYEKL. CDR3 sequence reads: CASSPINSFLSGNTIYF. The CDR3 nucleotides are TGCGCCAGCAGCCCCATCAACAGTTTTCTCTCTGGAAACACCATATATTTT.

This chain joins TRBV18 and TRBJ2-7; 9 nucleotides line up with TRBD2. The CDR3 extends over 15 amino acids. Per the germline V gene, CDR1 is KGHSH and CDR2 is LQKENI. Unmatched junction bases numbered 9, after V lost 5 bases and J lost 4 bases. The CDR3 DNA follows: TGTGCCAGCTCAGGGGGTAGCGGGAGTGGTTACGAGCAGTACTTC. It translates to CASSGGSGSGYEQYF.

The chain has TRBV4-3 and TRBJ1-5; D remains ambiguous. Trimming took 0 bases from V and 4 from J, leaving 10 bases between them. Germline assignment: CDR1 LGHNA and CDR2 YSLEER. The CDR3 has 15 amino acids. CDR3 nucleotide sequence: TGCGCCAGCAGCCAAGAGCTGGGCGGTAATCAGCCCCAGCATTTT. Protein product: CASSQELGGNQPQHF.

The genes are TRBV4-3 and TRBJ2-2; 14 nucleotides match TRBD2. CDR1 LGHNA and CDR2 YSLEER come from the germline V gene. V lost 1 base, J lost 8 bases, and 3 bases stayed unmatched. The CDR3 length is 16 residues. CDR3 loop: CASSQGGLAGGGELFF. CDR3 nucleotides: TGCGCCAGCAGCCAAGGCGGACTAGCGGGAGGAGGGGAGCTGTTTTTT.

To note about this clone: A junction end diverges from the germline sequence, so it may reflect a read error. The J gene is TRBJ2-7, the V gene TRBV30; 12 positions agree with TRBD2. The length of the CDR3 is 16 residues. CDR1 is GTSNPN, CDR2 SVGIG, per germline (reference sequence). CDR3 bases: TGTGCCTGGGGTGTCGGTCGACTAGCGGGAGACCACGAGCAGTACTTC. It is translated as CAWGVGRLAGDHEQYF.

This sequence joins TRBV7-9 and TRBJ2-7; 9 bases match TRBD1. Germline V gene sequence: CDR1 SEHNR, CDR2 FQNEAQ (reference sequence). The CDR3 covers 13 residues. Unmatched junction bases numbered 3, after V lost 5 bases and J lost 4 bases. CDR3 sequence reads: CASSLTGGYEQYF. Written as DNA, the CDR3 is TGTGCCAGCAGCCTGACAGGGGGGTACGAGCAGTACTTC.

The V gene is TRBV5-4, the J gene TRBJ2-2; 9 positions agree with TRBD1. This CDR3 contains 16 residues. CDR1 SGHNT and CDR2 YYREEE come from the germline V gene (reference sequence). J was trimmed by 0 bases and V by 4 bases; bases with no gene match: 4. The DNA for the CDR3 is TGTGCCAGCAGCAGGGACAGGGACGCGAACACCGGGGAGCTGTTTTTT. Translating gives CASSRDRDANTGELFF.

The chain joins TRBV2 to TRBJ2-7, with 7 nucleotides matching TRBD1. The CDR3 spans 15 residues. The V gene's germline CDR1 is SNHLY and CDR2 FYNNEI. V shed 5 bases and J 2 bases; nucleotides not matched to a gene: 9. CDR3 DNA: TGTGCCAGCAGTTACCCGGGACAGACGACCTACGAGCAGTACTTC. This codes for CASSYPGQTTYEQYF. Drawing the rest from reference TRBV2 and TRBJ2-7, the complete variable domain is EPEVTQTPSHQVTQMGQEVILRCVPISNHLYFYWYRQILGQKVEFLVSFYNNEISEKSEIFDDQFSVERPDGSNFTLKIRSTKLEDSAMYFCASSYPGQTTYEQYFGPGTRLTVT.

The chain is built from TRBV20-1 and TRBJ2-4; maybe TRBD2 (7 bases). In germline, CDR1 is DFQATT, CDR2 SNEGSKA (reference sequence). The length of the CDR3 is 11 residues. Trimming cost V 6 bases and J 10 bases, with 13 bases left between them. CDR3 coding DNA: TGCAGTGCCAGGGGAGGGAATATTCAGTACTTC. The encoded protein is CSARGGNIQYF.

The gene calls are TRBV1 and TRBJ2-3; TRBD2, the D gene given by the table, was not confirmed from the DNA. TRBV1 is shown as a pseudogene. This CDR3 has 13 amino acids. CDR3 in amino acids: CTSIDSSTDTQYF. The CDR3 bases are TGCACCAGCATAGATAGTAGCACAGATACGCAGTATTTT.

The chain combines TRBV5-1 with TRBJ2-3; D is uncertain. Germline lookup yields CDR1 SGHRS and CDR2 YFSETQ. V lost 4 bases to trimming and J lost 0 bases, with 9 bases between them. The CDR3 consists of 14 residues. The CDR3 spells CASSPDISTDTQYF. The CDR3 coding sequence is TGCGCCAGCAGCCCCGATATTAGCACAGATACGCAGTATTTT.

V and J are TRBV11-3 and TRBJ2-2; D might be TRBD2 (6 bases). Germline values: CDR1 SGHNT, CDR2 YENEEA. Deletions cut 6 bases from V and 1 base from J, with 9 bases between. This CDR3 contains 14 residues. CDR3 sequence: CASRGAGNTGELFF. Here the CDR3 DNA reads TGTGCCAGCAGGGGAGCGGGGAACACCGGGGAGCTGTTTTTT. The entire variable domain, with the rest obtained from reference TRBV11-3 and TRBJ2-2, is as follows: EAGVVQSPRYKIIEKKQPVAFWCNPISGHNTLYWYLQNLGQGPELLIRYENEEAVDDSQLPKDRFSAERLKGVDSTLKIQPAELGDSAVYLCASRGAGNTGELFFGEGSRLTVL.

This clone appeared a few times. This sequence joins TRBV2 and TRBJ2-7; D remains ambiguous. The CDR3 consists of 9 residues. Germline V gene sequence: CDR1 SNHLY, CDR2 FYNNEI. V was pared by 11 bases and J by 1 base, with 3 bases between. This chain's CDR3 is CAVSYEQYF. CDR3 bases: TGTGCCGTTTCCTACGAGCAGTACTTC.

The chain carries TRBV7-2 and TRBJ2-2; 9 nucleotides line up with TRBD2. J was trimmed by 5 bases and V by 3 bases; bases with no gene match: 4. This CDR3 is built from 15 residues. Germline assignment: CDR1 SGHTA and CDR2 FQGNSA. CDR3 bases: TGTGCCAGCAGCTTTATTAGCGGGAGAACCGGGGAGCTGTTTTTT. Protein sequence: CASSFISGRTGELFF.

The chain is built from TRBV20-1 and TRBJ2-1; no clear D. Germline V lookup: CDR1 DFQATT, CDR2 SNEGSKA (reference sequence). This CDR3 contains 11 residues. V lost 2 bases and J 7 bases, leaving 6 bases between the germline ends. As DNA, the CDR3 is TGCAGTGCTAGAAGGCAGAATGAGCAGTTCTTC. Amino acids: CSARRQNEQFF.

This clone was detected once. The CDR3 region has the DNA TGCGCCAGCAGCAGTTCCGGACTCAGCTCCTACAATGAGCAGTTCTTC. Protein: CASSSSGLSSYNEQFF. The gene calls are TRBV5-1 and TRBJ2-1, with D maybe TRBD2 (5 bases). This CDR3 is built from 16 residues. The germline V gene encodes CDR1 SGHRS and CDR2 YFSETQ. V lost 4 bases and J lost 0, with 14 bases in between.

The chain carries TRBV11-2 and TRBJ1-1; 8 bases fit TRBD1. Germline CDR1 reads SGHAT; CDR2 reads FQNNGV. The CDR3 spans 13 residues. V shed 2 bases, J shed 4 bases, and the junction held 0 bases outside the gene matches. The CDR3 nucleotides are TGTGCCAGCAGCTTACAGGGGGCCACTGAAGCTTTCTTT. Translation gives CASSLQGATEAFF. The whole variable domain, filled in from reference TRBV11-2 and TRBJ1-1, reads EAGVAQSPRYKIIEKRQSVAFWCNPISGHATLYWYQQILGQGPKLLIQFQNNGVVDDSQLPKDRFSAERLKGVDSTLKIQPAKLEDSAVYLCASSLQGATEAFFGQGTRLTVV.

The chain carries TRBV5-6 and TRBJ2-1, with 13 bases that match TRBD2. Germline V gives CDR1 SGHDT, CDR2 YYEEEE. The CDR3 consists of 15 residues. Unmatched junction bases numbered 8, after V lost 4 bases and J lost 10 bases. CDR3 loop: CASSAGTSGIREQFF. The CDR3 bases are TGTGCCAGCAGCGCCGGGACTAGCGGGATCCGGGAGCAGTTCTTC. Looking up the rest from reference TRBV5-6 and TRBJ2-1 gives the full variable domain: DAGVTQSPTHLIKTRGQQVTLRCSPKSGHDTVSWYQQALGQGPQFIFQYYEEEERQRGNFPDRFSGHQFPNYSSELNVNALLLGDSALYLCASSAGTSGIREQFFGPGTRLTVL.